This TCR beta chain comes out of a study of blood T cell repertoires in COVID-19. Whole-study context: Acute and convalescent COVID-19 samples came from the United States, Italy and Spain. T cells, B-cell-depleted T cells, or PBMCs provided the cDNA or gDNA that served as material.

Sequencing was performed with immunoSEQ multiplex PCR; in TCRdb, only in-frame clones are kept and a portion is missing. The sample lists about 250,000 clones, 85% occurring once. The length of the CDR3 is 14 residues. Per germline, CDR1 SNHLY and CDR2 FYNNEI. J was trimmed by 4 bases and V by 4 bases; bases with no gene match: 6. The rearrangement uses TRBV2 and TRBJ1-1; 7 bases agree with TRBD1. Sequenced sample: peripheral blood. The receptor's source is a man aged 45 to 65 with active or convalescent COVID-19. The CDR3 loop reads CASSVLRGSTEAFF. DNA of the CDR3: TGTGCCAGCAGTGTGCTCAGGGGGTCCACTGAAGCTTTCTTT.